This TCR beta chain was sequenced in a study of vaccination effects on CD4 cells after COVID-19. This clone was found a few times. No antigen is known for it. Culturing for about 10 days preceded CD4+ T cell isolation. Participants received two doses of either the BNT162b2 or mRNA-1273 vaccine. CDR3 length: 15 residues. Germline V CDR1 and CDR2: LNHDA, SQIVND (reference sequence). After removal of 4 bases from V and 9 bases from J, the junction contained 8 bases not matched to a gene. Some clones are missing from TCRdb's copy, which holds only in-frame ones; the method was immunoSEQ multiplex PCR. This sample has tens of thousands of clones, with just under 75% found just once. The study, taken as a whole, reports: Healthy vaccinees had only 1 of 255 vaccine-induced clones cross-react with common cold coronaviruses. By a late point after vaccination, infection- and vaccine-induced clones had shrunk markedly through clonal contraction.

The V gene is TRBV19, the J gene TRBJ1-6; 8 nucleotides agree with TRBD1. Material: CD4+ T cells from PBMCs cultured without peptide, obtained after COVID-19 vaccination. This receptor was obtained from a human donor who received a COVID-19 vaccine. The CDR3 protein is CASSRQTGVVSPLHF. CDR3 DNA: TGTGCCAGTAGTAGACAGACAGGGGTGGTTTCACCCCTCCACTTT.